Listed below are T cell receptor beta chains from one sample, sequenced in a study of shared clonotypes between healthy human individuals. Using immunoSEQ multiplex PCR, the repertoire was profiled, and TCRdb retains in-frame clones only, with some absent. The data hold about 2.1 million clones, with 85% to 95% observed a single time. What was sequenced was naive CD8+ T cells from PBMCs. Receptors were obtained from a man aged 18 to 29 in good health. Some clones in this sample may be carry-over from other donors' samples. Both conserved end residues are part of each CDR3. Fields, in order: J gene, D gene, clone size, V gene, CDR3 DNA, CDR3 protein. A D gene is named only where the DNA matches it firmly. Not all rows give a size; the values are once, few, many and, for expanded clones, a class.

>TRBJ1-5|NA|once|TRBV18
TGTGCCAGCTCACCATACAGCTACGATCAGCCCCAGCATTTT
CASSPYSYDQPQHF
>TRBJ1-1|NA|NA|TRBV11-2
TGTGCCAGCAGCTGGGGGACTGAAGCTTTCTTT
CASSWGTEAFF
>TRBJ2-7|NA|NA|TRBV5-4
TGTGCCAGCAGCCCCAGCGTGGGAAGCCCGGTAGGGCAGTACTTC
CASSPSVGSPVGQYF
>TRBJ1-1|NA|once|TRBV9
TGTGCCAGCAGCGACCCCTGGGGGGGGAACACTGAAGCTTTCTTT
CASSDPWGGNTEAFF
>TRBJ2-3|TRBD1|NA|TRBV28
TGTGCCAGCAGTTTATCACAGGGGGCGGATACGCAGTATTTT
CASSLSQGADTQYF
>TRBJ1-1|TRBD1|once|TRBV11-2
TGTGCCAGCAGCTTGACAGGGGTAATGAACACTGAAGCTTTCTTT
CASSLTGVMNTEAFF
>TRBJ1-2|NA|NA|TRBV27
TGTGCCAGCAGTCCCGACAGATACGCTAACTATGGCTACACCTTC
CASSPDRYANYGYTF
>TRBJ2-5|NA|NA|TRBV28
TGTGCCAGCAGTCAATGGGGCCCGGGAGCCGAAAGCCAAGAGACCCAGTACTTC
CASSQWGPGAESQETQYF
>TRBJ1-4|NA|NA|TRBV4-1
TGCGCCAGCAGCCAGTTTCGACAAGCTAATGAAAAACTGTTTTTT
CASSQFRQANEKLFF
>TRBJ2-7|NA|NA|TRBV7-9
TGTGCCAGCAGCACCGGGGGCGACCGGGACAAGCAGTACTTC
CASSTGGDRDKQYF
>TRBJ1-5|TRBD1|once|TRBV19
TGTGCCAGTAGTATGGCTCCAGGGGGGCAGCCCCAGCATTTT
CASSMAPGGQPQHF
>TRBJ1-2|TRBD1|NA|TRBV5-6
TGTGCCAGCAGCTCGGAGACAGGGGCGTATGGCTACACCTTC
CASSSETGAYGYTF
>TRBJ2-1|NA|NA|TRBV9
TGTGCCAGCAGCGCCGGGACGGGACCCGAGTACAATGAGCAGTTCTTC
CASSAGTGPEYNEQFF
>TRBJ1-1|NA|once|TRBV6-5
TGTGCCAGCAGTTACTCAGGGATAAGCGCTGAAGCTTTCTTT
CASSYSGISAEAFF
>TRBJ2-1|NA|once|TRBV4-1
TGCGCCAGCAGCTCCGGAGCGGATGAGCAGTTCTTC
CASSSGADEQFF
>TRBJ2-7|TRBD1|once|TRBV9
TGTGCCAGCAGCGAGAGAGGGGGGACAGGCTCCGAGCAGTACTTC
CASSERGGTGSEQYF
>TRBJ1-1|NA|NA|TRBV6-5
TGTGCCAGCAGTTCCGGGACGCAGGTTTTTAACACTGAAGCTTTCTTT
CASSSGTQVFNTEAFF
>TRBJ2-7|TRBD2|NA|TRBV27
TGTGCCAGCGGACCGGGCGGGAGGGCGTACGAGCAGTACTTC
CASGPGGRAYEQYF
>TRBJ2-5|NA|NA|TRBV19
TGTGCCAGTAGTATTTCCGGCAGGGAAGGAGAGACCCAGTACTTC
CASSISGREGETQYF
>TRBJ2-1|NA|NA|TRBV15
TGTGCCACCAGCCCGAGTCGGGGGGCTTACGTGAATGAGCAGTTCTTC
CATSPSRGAYVNEQFF
>TRBJ1-5|NA|NA|TRBV6-5
TGTGCCAGCAGTCTCACCGGCAACAATCAGCCCCAGCATTTT
CASSLTGNNQPQHF
>TRBJ2-1|NA|NA|TRBV27
TGTGCCAGCAGTTTACTTGGGTTGGATGAGCAGTTCTTC
CASSLLGLDEQFF
>TRBJ1-1|TRBD1|NA|TRBV5-1
TGCGCCAGCAGGACGGGACAGGGCTGGACTGAAGCTTTCTTT
CASRTGQGWTEAFF
>TRBJ2-1|TRBD1|NA|TRBV5-1
TGCGCCAGCAGCTTGCCGGGACAGGGGGCGGATGAGCAGTTCTTC
CASSLPGQGADEQFF
>TRBJ2-1|TRBD1|NA|TRBV7-2
TGTGCCAGCAGAGGACAGGGTTACAATGAGCAGTTCTTC
CASRGQGYNEQFF
>TRBJ1-4|TRBD1|NA|TRBV27
TGTGCCAGCAGGAGGACAGGGGCAGCTTGGGAAAAACTGTTTTTT
CASRRTGAAWEKLFF
>TRBJ1-1|NA|NA|TRBV4-2
TGTGCCAGCAGCCAACTACACACTGAAGCTTTCTTT
CASSQLHTEAFF
>TRBJ2-1|TRBD2|once|TRBV11-3
TGTGCCAGCAGCTCCCCCGGGACTAGCGGCGATGAGCAGTTCTTC
CASSSPGTSGDEQFF
>TRBJ2-1|TRBD2|NA|TRBV28
TGTGCCAGCAGCCCTCCCGGGACTAGCGGGAGGAGAGCCTACAATGAGCAGTTCTTC
CASSPPGTSGRRAYNEQFF
>TRBJ2-7|TRBD1|once|TRBV5-4
TGTGCCAGCAGCTTGCCACGACAGGGGTTCTACGAGCAGTACTTC
CASSLPRQGFYEQYF
>TRBJ2-1|NA|NA|TRBV7-2
TGTGCCAGCAGCTTAGCCAGGTCCGATGAGCAGTTCTTC
CASSLARSDEQFF
>TRBJ1-1|NA|NA|TRBV12-5
TGTGCTAGTGGACCGGACGGGCGGAACACTGAAGCTTTCTTT
CASGPDGRNTEAFF
>TRBJ2-5|NA|NA|TRBV16
TGTGCCAGCAGCCAATTTCCGGGGCAGGTCAAAGAGACCCAGTACTTC
CASSQFPGQVKETQYF
>TRBJ1-1|NA|NA|TRBV9
TGTGCCAGCAGCGTAGTTCAGGGGAGGCCCCCTGAAGCTTTCTTT
CASSVVQGRPPEAFF
>TRBJ1-4|NA|NA|TRBV11-2
TGTGCCAGCACAGGTCCAACTAATGAAAAACTGTTTTTT
CASTGPTNEKLFF
>TRBJ1-1|NA|NA|TRBV7-9
TGTGCCAGCAGCCCCCTGCGTACGTATCCCAACACTGAAGCTTTCTTT
CASSPLRTYPNTEAFF
>TRBJ2-7|TRBD1|NA|TRBV27
TGTGCCAGCAGTTCCCCAGGGACAGGGCCGGTCGAGCAGTACTTC
CASSSPGTGPVEQYF
>TRBJ1-4|NA|once|TRBV15
TGTGCCACCAGCAGTACGGGAACGTGGGGTGAAAAACTGTTTTTT
CATSSTGTWGEKLFF
>TRBJ2-7|NA|NA|TRBV5-1
TGCGCCAGCAGCTCCTACGAAACAGGGCGGGAGCAGTACTTC
CASSSYETGREQYF
>TRBJ2-5|NA|NA|TRBV25-1
TGTGCCAGCAGTGAATATTTTGCCACGCCGGAGACCCAGTACTTC
CASSEYFATPETQYF
>TRBJ2-1|NA|once|TRBV18
TGTGCCAGCTCGAACAGGGTAGGTAGCGGGCAGAACCTATACAATGAGCAGTTCTTC
CASSNRVGSGQNLYNEQFF
>TRBJ2-6|NA|NA|TRBV18
TGTGCCAGCTCACCACCGGCTGATGGGGCCAACGTCCTGACTTTC
CASSPPADGANVLTF